The 7 T cell receptor beta chains listed next were all sequenced from one sample in a study of T-cell reconstitution after alpha-beta-depleted transplantation in children (TCRdb year 2016). Interpreted using the paper, the treatment or condition label stands for: allogeneic hematopoietic cell transplantation with graft depleted of TCRalphabeta T cells and CD19 B cells. The receptor library was made with PCR. Sequencing instrument: Illumina HiSeq 2500. To normalize quantification of the TCRbeta repertoire, the TCR libraries were built with molecular barcoding that relied on unique molecular identifiers. Through fastp at Q25 and MiXCR, TCRdb rebuilt clones from the public reads, retaining in-frame beta chains. Here each entry gathers all rows of one CDR3 protein and keeps the most common genes and DNA. The sample has some 440,000 distinct CDR3 sequences on record, around 15% of them singletons. Around 30% of the sample comes from the top ten.

Source: PBMCs, mostly from graft donor cells, taken 360 days after TCRalphabeta/CD19-depleted stem cell transplant. Receptors originate from a boy younger than two who had a stem cell transplant for Wiskott-Aldrich syndrome, so the T cells may come from the graft donor.

Only a few counts were recorded for this clonotype. The genes are TRBV7-8 and TRBJ2-5; unclear D gene. Looked up from germline, CDR1 is SGHVS and CDR2 is FQNEAQ. The ends were cut back, 1 base at V and 1 base at J, with 10 bases in the middle. There are 15 residues in the CDR3. CDR3 sequence: CASSLGRSIQETQYF. Here the CDR3 DNA reads TGTGCCAGCAGCTTAGGTCGATCGATCCAAGAGACCCAGTACTTC.

This clonotype came up many times. The genes are TRBV12-3 or TRBV12-4 and TRBJ2-1; D ambiguous. V was cut by 1 base and J by 9 bases, with 13 bases left in between. This CDR3 is 14 amino acids long. As DNA, the CDR3 is TGTGCCAGCAGTTTAGGGCCCTCCCATCTTGAGCAGTTCTTC. The encoded protein is CASSLGPSHLEQFF.

This clonotype came up a few times. V gene TRBV4-1 combines with J gene TRBJ2-1; no clear D. This CDR3 has 11 amino acids. The germline CDR1 and CDR2 sequences are MGHRA and YSYEKL. Trimming took off 3 bases at V and 5 bases at J, with 2 bases between the two ends. The CDR3 is CASSHNNEQFF. The CDR3 DNA reads TGCGCCAGCAGCCATAACAATGAGCAGTTCTTC.

This chain uses TRBV24-1 with TRBJ2-7; the D call may be TRBD1 or TRBD2 (6 bases each). This CDR3 contains 16 residues. Germline V gene lookup returns CDR1 KGHDR and CDR2 SFDVKD. V lost 4 bases to trimming and J lost 4 bases, with 19 bases between them. The CDR3 sequence: CATSEGGHRRGYEQYF. The DNA of the CDR3 is TGTGCCACCAGTGAGGGGGGACACCGACGGGGATACGAGCAGTACTTC.

This clonotype was observed a few times. This chain joins TRBV15 and TRBJ2-1; tentative D call: TRBD2 (5 bases). Per the germline V gene, CDR1 is LNHNV and CDR2 is YYDKDF (reference sequence). V lost 5 bases, J lost 6 bases, and 11 bases lay in between. This CDR3 region has 13 residues. The CDR3 nucleotides read TGTGCCACCAGCGTAGGACTCTCCAATGAGCAGTTCTTC. Translated, it gives CATSVGLSNEQFF.

The V call is TRBV24-1, the J call TRBJ1-5; no definite D call. In germline, CDR1 is KGHDR, CDR2 SFDVKD. V shed 9 bases and J shed 2 bases, with 7 bases lying between them. The CDR3 sequence is 12 residues long. CDR3 nucleotide sequence: TGTGCCACCTCGCACGGCAATCAGCCCCAGCATTTT. This codes for CATSHGNQPQHF.

The CDR3 spells CSARNPDRVGQFF. Written as DNA, the CDR3 is TGCAGTGCTAGAAACCCCGACAGGGTCGGGCAGTTCTTC. The chain employs TRBV20-1 and TRBJ2-1, with 7 bases matching TRBD1. The CDR3 has 13 amino acids. V shed 2 bases and J 12 bases; nucleotides not matched to a gene: 10. The germline V gene has CDR1 DFQATT and CDR2 SNEGSKA (reference sequence).